The clone carrying this TCR beta chain was recorded a few times. These data come from a study of control samples from healthy donors and cancer patients. This CDR3 spans 14 amino acids. Per the germline V gene, CDR1 is MNHEY and CDR2 is SMNVEV (reference sequence). Trimming removed 3 bases at V and 3 bases at J, with 12 bases between. Generated by immunoSEQ multiplex PCR, the TCRdb table keeps only in-frame clones and is missing some. The sample contains 350,000 to 450,000 clones, around 90% of which appear only once. Sequencing was performed on PBMCs. V usage is TRBV27 and J usage is TRBJ2-7; D is uncertain. This TCR was recovered from a man aged 35 to 55 with head and neck cancer. The CDR3 protein is CASSFKLRIYEQYF. CDR3 nucleotides: TGTGCCAGCAGTTTCAAATTAAGAATCTACGAGCAGTACTTC.